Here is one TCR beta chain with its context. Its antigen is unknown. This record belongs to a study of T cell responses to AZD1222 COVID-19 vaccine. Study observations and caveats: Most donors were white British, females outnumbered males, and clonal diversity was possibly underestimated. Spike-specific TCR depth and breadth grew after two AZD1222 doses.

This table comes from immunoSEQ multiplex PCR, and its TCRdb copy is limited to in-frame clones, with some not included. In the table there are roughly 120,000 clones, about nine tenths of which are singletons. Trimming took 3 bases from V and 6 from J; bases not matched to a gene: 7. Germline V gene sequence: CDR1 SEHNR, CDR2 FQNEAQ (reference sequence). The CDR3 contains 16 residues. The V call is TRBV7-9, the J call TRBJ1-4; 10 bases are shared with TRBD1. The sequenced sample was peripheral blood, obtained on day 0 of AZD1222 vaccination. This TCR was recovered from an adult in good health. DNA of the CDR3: TGTGCCAGCAGCTTCGGGGCCGGGACAGGGGATGAAAAACTGTTTTTT. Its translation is CASSFGAGTGDEKLFF.